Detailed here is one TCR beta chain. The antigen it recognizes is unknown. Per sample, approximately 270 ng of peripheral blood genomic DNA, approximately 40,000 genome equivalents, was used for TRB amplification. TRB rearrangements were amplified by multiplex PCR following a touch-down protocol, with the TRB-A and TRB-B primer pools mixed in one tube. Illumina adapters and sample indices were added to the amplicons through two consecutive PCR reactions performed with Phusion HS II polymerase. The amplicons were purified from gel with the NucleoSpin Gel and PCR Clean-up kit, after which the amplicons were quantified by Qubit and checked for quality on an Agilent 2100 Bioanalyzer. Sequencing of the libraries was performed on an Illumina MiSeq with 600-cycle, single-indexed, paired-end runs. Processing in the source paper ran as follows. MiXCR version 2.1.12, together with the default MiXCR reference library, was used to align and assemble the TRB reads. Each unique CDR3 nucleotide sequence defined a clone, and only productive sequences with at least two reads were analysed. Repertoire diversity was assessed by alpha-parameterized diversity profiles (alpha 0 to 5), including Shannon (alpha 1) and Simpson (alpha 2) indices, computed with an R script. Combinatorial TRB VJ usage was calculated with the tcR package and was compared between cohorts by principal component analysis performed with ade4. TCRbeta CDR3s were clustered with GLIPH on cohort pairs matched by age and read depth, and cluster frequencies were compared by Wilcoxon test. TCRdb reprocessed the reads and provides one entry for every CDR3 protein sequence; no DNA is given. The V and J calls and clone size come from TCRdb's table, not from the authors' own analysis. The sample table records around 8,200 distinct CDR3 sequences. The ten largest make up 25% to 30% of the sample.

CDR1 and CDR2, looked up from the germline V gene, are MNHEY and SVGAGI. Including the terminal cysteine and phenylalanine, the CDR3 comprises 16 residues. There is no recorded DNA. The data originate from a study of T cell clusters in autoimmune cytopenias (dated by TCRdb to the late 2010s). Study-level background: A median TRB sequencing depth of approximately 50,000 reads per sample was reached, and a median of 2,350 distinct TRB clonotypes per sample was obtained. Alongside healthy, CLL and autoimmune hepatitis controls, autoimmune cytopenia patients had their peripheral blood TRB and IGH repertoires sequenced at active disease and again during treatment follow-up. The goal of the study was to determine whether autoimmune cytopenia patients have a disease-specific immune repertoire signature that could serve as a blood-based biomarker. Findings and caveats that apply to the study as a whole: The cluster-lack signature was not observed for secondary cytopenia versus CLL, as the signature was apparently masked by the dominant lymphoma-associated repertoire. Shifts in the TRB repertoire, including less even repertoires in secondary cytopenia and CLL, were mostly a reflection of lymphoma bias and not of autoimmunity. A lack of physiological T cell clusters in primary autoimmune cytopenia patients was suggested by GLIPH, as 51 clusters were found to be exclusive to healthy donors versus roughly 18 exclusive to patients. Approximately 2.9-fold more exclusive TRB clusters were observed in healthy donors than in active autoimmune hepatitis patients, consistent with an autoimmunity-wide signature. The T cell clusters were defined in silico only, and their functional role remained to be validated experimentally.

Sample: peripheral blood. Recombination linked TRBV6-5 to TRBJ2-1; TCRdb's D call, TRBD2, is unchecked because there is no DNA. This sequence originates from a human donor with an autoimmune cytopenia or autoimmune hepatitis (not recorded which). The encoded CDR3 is CASRIGLADPYNEQFF.